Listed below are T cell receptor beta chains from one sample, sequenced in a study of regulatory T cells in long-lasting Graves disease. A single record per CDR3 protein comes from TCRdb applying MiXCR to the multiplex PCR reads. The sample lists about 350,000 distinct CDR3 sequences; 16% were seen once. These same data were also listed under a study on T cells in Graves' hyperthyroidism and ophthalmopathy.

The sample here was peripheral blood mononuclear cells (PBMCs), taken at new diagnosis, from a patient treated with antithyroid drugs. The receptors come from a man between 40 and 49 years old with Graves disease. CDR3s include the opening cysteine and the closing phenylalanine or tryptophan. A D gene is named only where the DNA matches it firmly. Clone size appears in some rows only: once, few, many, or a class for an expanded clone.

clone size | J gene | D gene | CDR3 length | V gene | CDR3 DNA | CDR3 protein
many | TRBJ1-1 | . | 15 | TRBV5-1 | TGCGCCAGCAGCTTGGCCGCAGGGGTGTACACTGAAGCTTTCTTT | CASSLAAGVYTEAFF
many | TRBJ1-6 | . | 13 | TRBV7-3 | TGTGCCAGCAGCTTGGACAGCGACTCACCCCTCCACTTT | CASSLDSDSPLHF
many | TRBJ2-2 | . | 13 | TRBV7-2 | TGTGCCAGCAGCTTAGTTATCACCGGGGAGCTGTTTTTT | CASSLVITGELFF
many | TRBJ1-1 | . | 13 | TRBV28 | TGTGCCAGCAGCTTATCCCCGAACACTGAAGCTTTCTTT | CASSLSPNTEAFF
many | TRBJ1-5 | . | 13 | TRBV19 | TGTGCCAGTAGTTCCCAGATCAATCAGCCCCAGCATTTT | CASSSQINQPQHF
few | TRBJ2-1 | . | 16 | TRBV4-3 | TGCGCCAGCAGACCCGGGCAGTTGAGCTCCTACAATGAGCAGTTCTTC | CASRPGQLSSYNEQFF
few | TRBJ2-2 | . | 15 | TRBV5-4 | TGTGCCAGCAGCTTAGGGGTCGGGGGAACCGGGGAGCTGTTTTTT | CASSLGVGGTGELFF
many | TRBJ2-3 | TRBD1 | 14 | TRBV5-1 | TGTGCCAGCAGCTTAGGACAGGGTGCAGATACGCAGTATTTT | CASSLGQGADTQYF
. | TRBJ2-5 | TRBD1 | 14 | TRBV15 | TGTGCCACCAGTGTAACAGGGGGAGGAGGGACCCAGTACTTC | CATSVTGGGGTQYF
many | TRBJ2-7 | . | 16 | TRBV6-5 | TGTGCCAGCAGTTACTCGAGGGCAGGGGGGTCCTACGAGCAGTACTTC | CASSYSRAGGSYEQYF
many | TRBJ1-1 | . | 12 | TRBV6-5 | TGTGCCAGCAGTTCCAGGGGAAGAGGAGCTTTCTTT | CASSSRGRGAFF
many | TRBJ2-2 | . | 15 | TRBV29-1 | TGCAGCGTTGAGGGGACACCATCGAACACCGGGGAGCTGTTTTTT | CSVEGTPSNTGELFF
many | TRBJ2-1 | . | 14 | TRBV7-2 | TGTGCCAGCAGCTCCCACCACACCGGGCGTGAGCAGTTCTTC | CASSSHHTGREQFF
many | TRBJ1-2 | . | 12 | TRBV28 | TGTGCCAGCAGTTCCCCGTATTATGGCTACACCTTC | CASSSPYYGYTF
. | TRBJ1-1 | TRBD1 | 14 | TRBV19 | TGTGCCAGTAGCCAGGGACAGCTTTCGACTGAAGCTTTCTTT | CASSQGQLSTEAFF
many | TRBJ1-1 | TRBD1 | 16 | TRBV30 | TGTGCCTGGAGTAGGGATAGAGGGGGCTCGTTCACTGAAGCTTTCTTT | CAWSRDRGGSFTEAFF
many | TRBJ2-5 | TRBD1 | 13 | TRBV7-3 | TGTGCCAGCAGCCGGGGACAGTCAGAGACCCAGTACTTC | CASSRGQSETQYF
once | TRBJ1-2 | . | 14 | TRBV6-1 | TGTGCCAGCAGTCAGCTGGGGGGTGGGTATGGCTACACCTTC | CASSQLGGGYGYTF
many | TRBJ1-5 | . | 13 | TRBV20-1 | TGCAGTGCTAATCTGGTAGGCTATCAGCCCCAGCATTTT | CSANLVGYQPQHF
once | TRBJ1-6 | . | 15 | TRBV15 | TGTGCCACCAGCAGAGCAGGGACGCATAATTCACCCCTCCACTTT | CATSRAGTHNSPLHF
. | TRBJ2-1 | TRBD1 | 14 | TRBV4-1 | TGCGCCAGCAGCCAATCCGACAGGGCGCGGAAGCAGTTCTTC | CASSQSDRARKQFF
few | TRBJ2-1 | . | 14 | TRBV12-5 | TGTGCTAGTCTGGCAGTCGATTCCTACAATGAGCAGTTCTTC | CASLAVDSYNEQFF
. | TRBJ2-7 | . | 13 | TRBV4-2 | TGTGCCAGCAGCCAAGATAACAGGGCCGAGCAGTACTTC | CASSQDNRAEQYF
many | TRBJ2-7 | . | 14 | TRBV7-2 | TGTGCCAGCAGGCAGGGGCAGGGGCTCTACGAGCAGTACTTC | CASRQGQGLYEQYF
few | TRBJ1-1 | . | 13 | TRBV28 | TGTGCCAGCACCCCGAGGAGGAGGTCTGAAGCTTTCTTT | CASTPRRRSEAFF
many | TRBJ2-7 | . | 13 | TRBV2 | TGTGCCAGCAGTGAAGCAACCGGGGGCGAGCAGTACTTC | CASSEATGGEQYF
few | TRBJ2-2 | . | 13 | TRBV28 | TGTGCCAGCAGTGGACAGTCCACCGGGGAGCTGTTTTTT | CASSGQSTGELFF
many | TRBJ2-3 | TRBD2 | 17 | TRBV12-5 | TGTGCTAGTGGGTACCCCAAGCGGGGGGGCGGCACAGATACGCAGTATTTT | CASGYPKRGGGTDTQYF
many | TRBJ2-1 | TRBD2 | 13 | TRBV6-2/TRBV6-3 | TGTGCCAGCCAACTAGCGGGAAACAATGAGCAGTTCTTC | CASQLAGNNEQFF
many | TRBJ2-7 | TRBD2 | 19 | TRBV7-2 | TGTGCCAGCAGCCTGACGTGGGGTAGCGGGGGGGCTGTTGGCTACGAGCAGTACTTC | CASSLTWGSGGAVGYEQYF
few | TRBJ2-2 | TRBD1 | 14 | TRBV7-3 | TGTGCCAGCAGCTTACGCAGGGGGACCGGGGAGCTGTTTTTT | CASSLRRGTGELFF
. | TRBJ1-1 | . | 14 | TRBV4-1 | TGCGCCAGCAGCCAATTCAAGGTGAGTACTGAAGCTTTCTTT | CASSQFKVSTEAFF
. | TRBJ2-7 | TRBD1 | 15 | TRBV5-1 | TGCGCCAGCTCCAGACAGGGGGAGTCCGCCTACGAGCAGTACTTC | CASSRQGESAYEQYF
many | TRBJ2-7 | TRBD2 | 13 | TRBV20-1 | TGCAGTGCTAGTGGGACTAGCTCCTACGAGCAGTACTTC | CSASGTSSYEQYF
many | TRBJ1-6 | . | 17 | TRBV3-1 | TGTGCCAGCAGCCAGGGGGGCACTCGATCCTATAATTCACCCCTCCACTTT | CASSQGGTRSYNSPLHF
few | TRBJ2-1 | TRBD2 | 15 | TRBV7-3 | TGTGCCAGCAGCCTCGGGGGGAGATACTACAATGAGCAGTTCTTC | CASSLGGRYYNEQFF
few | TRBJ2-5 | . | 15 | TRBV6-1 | TGTGCCAGCAGGAGAGTACCCGCCCGGGGGGAGACCCAGTACTTC | CASRRVPARGETQYF
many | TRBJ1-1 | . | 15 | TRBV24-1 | TGTGCCACCAGTGATGGAACGACAGGGAACACTGAAGCTTTCTTT | CATSDGTTGNTEAFF
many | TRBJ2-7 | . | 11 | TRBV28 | TGTGCCAGCAGACTCTATACGTCGCAGTACTTC | CASRLYTSQYF
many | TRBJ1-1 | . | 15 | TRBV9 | TGTGCCAGCAGCGTAGTAGTGGGAGCTTACACTGAAGCTTTCTTT | CASSVVVGAYTEAFF
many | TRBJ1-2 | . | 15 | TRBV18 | TGTGCCAGCTCACCACAGCGTTCGGGCGACTATGGCTACACCTTC | CASSPQRSGDYGYTF
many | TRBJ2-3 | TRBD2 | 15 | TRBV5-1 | TGCGCCAGCTCGCTAGCGGGGGGGCCGGCAGATACGCAGTATTTT | CASSLAGGPADTQYF
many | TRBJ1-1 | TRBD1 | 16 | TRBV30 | TGTGCCTGGAGTGCAAAAGCCGGGACAGGCAAATCTGAAGCTTTCTTT | CAWSAKAGTGKSEAFF
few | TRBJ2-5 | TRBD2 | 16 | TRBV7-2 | TGTGCCAGCAGCTCCAGGTCTAGCGGGGGGGCGGAGACCCAGTACTTC | CASSSRSSGGAETQYF
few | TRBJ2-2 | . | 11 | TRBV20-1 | TGCAGCGGCCCCTACACCGGGGAGCTGTTTTTT | CSGPYTGELFF
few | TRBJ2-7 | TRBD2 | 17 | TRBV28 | TGTGCCAGCAGTAATCCGGGACTAGCGGGGGACTCCTACGAGCAGTACTTC | CASSNPGLAGDSYEQYF
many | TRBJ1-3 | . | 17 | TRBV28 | TGTGCCAGCAGTTTATATTTGTTTCGGACCTCTGGAAACACCATATATTTT | CASSLYLFRTSGNTIYF
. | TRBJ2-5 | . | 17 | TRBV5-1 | TGCGCCAGCAGCTTGGCTGTGGGTTCCCTAATCCAAGAGACCCAGTACTTC | CASSLAVGSLIQETQYF
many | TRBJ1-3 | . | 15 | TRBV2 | TGTGCCAGCAGTCCCAGGTCGGGCTCTGGAAACACCATATATTTT | CASSPRSGSGNTIYF
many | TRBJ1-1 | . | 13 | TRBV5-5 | TGTGCCAGCAGCTTGAGCAGGGTCACTGAAGCTTTCTTT | CASSLSRVTEAFF
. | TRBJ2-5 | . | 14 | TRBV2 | TGTGCCAGCAGAGCCAACGACAGGAAAGAGACCCAGTACTTC | CASRANDRKETQYF
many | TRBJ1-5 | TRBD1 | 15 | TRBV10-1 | TGCGCCAGCAGTGAGGAGAGGGACAGGGACCAGCCCCAGCATTTT | CASSEERDRDQPQHF
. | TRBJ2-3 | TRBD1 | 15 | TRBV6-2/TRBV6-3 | TGTGCCAGCAGTTATTCCGGGACAGACACAGATACGCAGTATTTT | CASSYSGTDTDTQYF
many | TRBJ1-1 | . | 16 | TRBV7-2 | TGTGCCAGCACCTCCCGGGGGGGGACCTTGAACACTGAAGCTTTCTTT | CASTSRGGTLNTEAFF
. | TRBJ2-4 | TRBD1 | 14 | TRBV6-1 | TGTGCCAGCAGTGTGGGACAGGGGTTAAACATTCAGTACTTC | CASSVGQGLNIQYF
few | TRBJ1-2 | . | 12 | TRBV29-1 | TGCAGCGTCGGGATCCCGAATAGGGGCTACACCTTC | CSVGIPNRGYTF
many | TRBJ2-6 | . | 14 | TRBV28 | TGTGCCAGTCTAGGGGGCTCTGGGGCCAACGTCCTGACTTTC | CASLGGSGANVLTF
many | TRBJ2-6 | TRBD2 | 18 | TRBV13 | TGTGCCAGCAGCTTAGGATTAGCGGGGCTGACTGGGGCCAACGTCCTGACTTTC | CASSLGLAGLTGANVLTF
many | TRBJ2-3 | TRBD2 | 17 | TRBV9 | TGTGCCAGCAGCGCAGATAGCGGGGGGGCTAGCACAGATACGCAGTATTTT | CASSADSGGASTDTQYF
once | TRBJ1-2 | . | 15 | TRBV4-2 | TGTGCCAGCAGCCAAGAGGCTACCGGGGGGAGTGGCTACACCTTC | CASSQEATGGSGYTF